This TCR beta chain was captured by sequencing in a study of cytomegalovirus exposure and HLA in healthy donors. Study-wide context: The same platform was used for the roughly 120 validation repertoires as for the 666 first-cohort repertoires, as reported in a later analysis. Study-level points and caveats: It was confirmed in vitro that a few of the CMV-associated chains were specific for CMV antigens. Cytomegalovirus status was reportedly diagnosed by the classifier with high sensitivity and specificity.

Libraries were prepared by immunoSEQ multiplex PCR; TCRdb keeps only in-frame clonotypes and omits some of them. The sample carries 200,000 or so clones, 80% to 90% recorded once. Details on this clone: The antigen remains unidentified.

From the 120-subject validation cohort, which was separate from the roughly 680-subject first cohort, the donors were drawn. J lost 2 bases, V lost 0 bases, and 7 bases had no gene match. Germline CDR1 and CDR2: LGHNA and YNFKEQ. The CDR3 length is 16 residues. The V call is TRBV4-2, the J call TRBJ2-7, with 7 bases that match TRBD2. Sequencing input: PBMCs. The source is a woman aged 18-29 years in good health and CMV-seronegative. The CDR3 reads CASSQDQLGLPYEQYF. The DNA of the CDR3 is TGTGCCAGCAGCCAAGATCAGTTGGGACTACCCTACGAGCAGTACTTC.